A single sample is the source of the 9 T cell receptor beta chains below, sequenced in a study of graft-versus-host responses after intestinal transplantation. Their specific antigens are unknown. The method was immunoSEQ multiplex PCR; TCRdb's version includes in-frame clones alone and lacks a portion of them. Of 60,000 to 90,000 clones listed, around 91% are singletons. The material was unstimulated CD8+ T cells sorted from spleen or lymph node cells, obtained before intestinal transplant. The source of these receptors is a human donor who received an intestinal transplant.

The CDR3 coding sequence is TGTGCCAGTAGTATAGGGCTCGGACTCTACAATGAGCAGTTCTTC. Amino acid sequence: CASSIGLGLYNEQFF. This chain connects TRBV19 to TRBJ2-1, with D possibly matching TRBD2 (5 bases). The CDR3 has 15 residues. V lost 1 base, J lost 3 bases, and 10 bases lay in between. Germline CDR1 and CDR2: LNHDA and SQIVND (reference sequence).

The J gene is TRBJ1-2, the V gene TRBV4-1, with 10 bases matching TRBD1. Per the germline V gene, CDR1 is MGHRA and CDR2 is YSYEKL. Unmatched junction bases numbered 6, after V lost 2 bases and J lost 6 bases. CDR3 size: 15 residues. The CDR3 nucleotides are TGCGCCAGCAGCCAACCCGGGACAGGGGTGAATGGCTACACCTTC. It is translated as CASSQPGTGVNGYTF.

This clone came up a few times. The J gene is TRBJ2-7, the V gene TRBV6-6; D may be TRBD1 (7 bases). This CDR3 region has 13 residues. The V end lost 8 bases, the J end lost 5 bases, and 16 bases lay between the germline ends. From germline, CDR1 is MNHNY and CDR2 SVGAGI (reference sequence). The CDR3 here is CASVLAGGNEQYF. CDR3 DNA: TGTGCCAGCGTACTAGCAGGGGGGAACGAGCAGTACTTC.

The chain joins TRBV27 to TRBJ2-7; D remains unclear. Germline lookup yields CDR1 MNHEY and CDR2 SMNVEV (reference sequence). Trimming took off 5 bases at V and 1 base at J, with 15 bases between the two ends. The CDR3 totals 15 residues. The DNA of the CDR3 is TGTGCCAGCAGTCCCGCGGAAGGAATTTCCTACGAGCAGTACTTC. Amino acids: CASSPAEGISYEQYF.

This sequence joins TRBV5-1 and TRBJ2-7, with 9 bases matching TRBD2. Germline loops: CDR1 SGHRS, CDR2 YFSETQ. J gave up 0 bases and V 4 bases, and 11 bases lay outside the gene matches. The length of the CDR3 is 17 residues. The CDR3 here is CASSPQRSGGPSYEQYF. CDR3 DNA: TGCGCCAGCAGCCCACAGCGGAGCGGGGGGCCCTCCTACGAGCAGTACTTC. Based on the CDR3 plus reference TRBV5-1 and TRBJ2-7, the full variable domain is KAGVTQTPRYLIKTRGQQVTLSCSPISGHRSVSWYQQTPGQGLQFLFEYFSETQRNKGNFPGRFSGRQFSNSRSEMNVSTLELGDSALYLCASSPQRSGGPSYEQYFGPGTRLTVT.

This rearrangement joins TRBV5-1 to TRBJ2-5; D may be TRBD1 (5 bases). Trimming shortened V by 4 bases and J by 2 bases, and 12 bases separated the two germline ends. The CDR3 consists of 14 residues. Germline V CDR1 and CDR2: SGHRS, YFSETQ. The CDR3 here is CASSPATEQETQYF. In nucleotides, the CDR3 is TGCGCCAGCAGCCCAGCGACAGAACAAGAGACCCAGTACTTC.

In DNA form, the CDR3 reads TGTGCCAGTAGTATCCCCTCCGAGCAGTACTTC. It specifies CASSIPSEQYF. The gene calls are TRBV19 and TRBJ2-5; D is unclear. The last part of the DNA fits TRBJ2-7 better; the J call may be wrong. This CDR3 is 11 amino acids long. Looked up from germline, CDR1 is LNHDA and CDR2 is SQIVND (reference sequence).

The V gene is TRBV15, the J gene TRBJ1-5; 9 positions agree with TRBD1. J was trimmed by 5 bases and V by 1 base; bases with no gene match: 6. CDR1 is LNHNV and CDR2 is YYDKDF in the germline V gene (reference sequence). The CDR3 has 16 residues. The CDR3 sequence: CATSRVWDREDQPQHF. CDR3 bases: TGTGCCACCAGCAGAGTGTGGGACAGGGAGGATCAGCCCCAGCATTTT.

The chain combines TRBV5-1 with TRBJ2-5; 10 bases are a match to TRBD2. The J call may be wrong; the DNA end is better matched by TRBJ2-7. CDR1 and CDR2 from the germline V gene are SGHRS and YFSETQ. CDR3 size: 17 residues. The chain's CDR3 is CASSLVSGGISSYEQYF. The CDR3, as DNA: TGCGCCAGCAGCTTGGTTAGCGGGGGGATCTCCTCCTACGAGCAGTACTTC.